This TCR beta chain was observed in a study of blood T cell repertoires in COVID-19. The authors' processing: Amplified reference gene primers provided the basis for estimating nucleated cell counts. The assay was immunoSEQ multiplex PCR, and TCRdb's table has in-frame clones only and misses some. V, J and clone size are taken as reported in that table, and D and trimming were inferred from the DNA itself. The sample records about 280,000 clones, about nine tenths being singletons. This receptor was taken from a woman aged 45-65 years who had recovered from COVID-19. Material: peripheral blood.

DNA of the CDR3: TGTGCCAGCAGTCCCATTTCAGGGCAGGGCAATCAGCCCCAGCATTTT. Its protein product is CASSPISGQGNQPQHF. V and J are TRBV27 and TRBJ1-5, with D possibly TRBD1 on 5 matching bases. Trimming pared 5 bases from V and 2 bases from J, leaving 16 bases between. CDR1 and CDR2 (germline): MNHEY, SMNVEV (reference sequence). This CDR3 has 16 amino acids.